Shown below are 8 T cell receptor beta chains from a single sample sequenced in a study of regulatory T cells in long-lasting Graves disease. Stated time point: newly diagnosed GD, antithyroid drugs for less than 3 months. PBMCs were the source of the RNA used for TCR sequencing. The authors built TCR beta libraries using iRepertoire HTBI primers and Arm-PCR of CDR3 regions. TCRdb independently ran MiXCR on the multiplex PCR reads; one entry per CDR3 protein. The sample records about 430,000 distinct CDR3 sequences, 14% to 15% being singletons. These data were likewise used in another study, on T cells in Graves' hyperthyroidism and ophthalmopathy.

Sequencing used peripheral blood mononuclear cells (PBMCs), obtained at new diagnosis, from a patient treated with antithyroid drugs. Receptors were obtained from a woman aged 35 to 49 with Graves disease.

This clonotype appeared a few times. Here the CDR3 DNA reads TGTGCCAGCTCACCACCTTCGGGACAGGCCAAATACGAGCAGTACTTC. As protein: CASSPPSGQAKYEQYF. V gene TRBV18 combines with J gene TRBJ2-7; TRBD1 agrees at 8 bases. The germline V gene encodes CDR1 KGHSH and CDR2 LQKENI. With 0 bases clipped from V and 4 bases from J, the junction kept 8 bases outside the gene matches. The CDR3 has 16 amino acids.

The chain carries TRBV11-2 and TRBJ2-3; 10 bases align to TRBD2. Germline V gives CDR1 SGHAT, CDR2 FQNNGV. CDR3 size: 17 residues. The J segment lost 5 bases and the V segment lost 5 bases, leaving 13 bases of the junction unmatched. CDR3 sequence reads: CASSPGASGSPEDTQYF. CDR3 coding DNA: TGTGCCAGCAGCCCGGGGGCTAGCGGGAGTCCGGAAGATACGCAGTATTTT. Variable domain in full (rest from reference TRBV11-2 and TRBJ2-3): EAGVAQSPRYKIIEKRQSVAFWCNPISGHATLYWYQQILGQGPKLLIQFQNNGVVDDSQLPKDRFSAERLKGVDSTLKIQPAKLEDSAVYLCASSPGASGSPEDTQYFGPGTRLTVL.

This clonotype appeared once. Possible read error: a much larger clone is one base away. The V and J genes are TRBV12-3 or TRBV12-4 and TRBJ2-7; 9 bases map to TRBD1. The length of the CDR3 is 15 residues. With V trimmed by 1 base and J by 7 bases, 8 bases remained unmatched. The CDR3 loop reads CASSLGTGAKDEQYF. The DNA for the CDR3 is TGTGCCAGCAGTTTAGGGACAGGGGCGAAGGATGAGCAGTACTTC.

The CDR3 DNA sequence: TGTGCCAGCAGCGCGGGACAGGGGTGGCACGAGCAGTACTTC. Translation gives CASSAGQGWHEQYF. The chain joins TRBV7-9 to TRBJ2-7; 10 bases fit TRBD1. Germline V CDR1 and CDR2: SEHNR, FQNEAQ (reference sequence). The CDR3 covers 14 residues. Trimming cost V 5 bases and J 5 bases; bases outside gene matches: 6.

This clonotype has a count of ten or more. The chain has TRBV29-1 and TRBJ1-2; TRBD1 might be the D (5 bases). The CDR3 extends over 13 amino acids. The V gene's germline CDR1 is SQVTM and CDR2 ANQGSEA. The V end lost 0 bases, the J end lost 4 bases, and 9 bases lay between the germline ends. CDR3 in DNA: TGCAGCGTTGAAGAGACAGTTTTCTATGGCTACACCTTC. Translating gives CSVEETVFYGYTF.

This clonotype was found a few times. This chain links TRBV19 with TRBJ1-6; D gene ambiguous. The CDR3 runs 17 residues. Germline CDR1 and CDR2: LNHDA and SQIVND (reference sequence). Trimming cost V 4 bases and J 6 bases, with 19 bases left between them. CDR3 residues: CASSTGGAAGGNSPLHF. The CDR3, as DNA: TGTGCCAGTAGTACGGGCGGAGCCGCAGGTGGTAATTCACCCCTCCACTTT.

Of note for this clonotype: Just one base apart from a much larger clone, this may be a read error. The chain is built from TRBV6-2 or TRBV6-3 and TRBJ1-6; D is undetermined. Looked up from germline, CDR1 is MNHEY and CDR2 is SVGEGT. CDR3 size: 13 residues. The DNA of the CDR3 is TGTGCCAGCAGAGCAAACCTTAATTCATCCCTCCACTTT. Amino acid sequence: CASRANLNSSLHF.

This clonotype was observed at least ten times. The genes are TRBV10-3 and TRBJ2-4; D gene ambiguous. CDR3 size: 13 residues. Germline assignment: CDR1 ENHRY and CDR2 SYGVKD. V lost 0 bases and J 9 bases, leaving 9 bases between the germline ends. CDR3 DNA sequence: TGTGCCATCAGTGAGTCGACTCGCAGCATTCAGTACTTC. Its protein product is CAISESTRSIQYF.